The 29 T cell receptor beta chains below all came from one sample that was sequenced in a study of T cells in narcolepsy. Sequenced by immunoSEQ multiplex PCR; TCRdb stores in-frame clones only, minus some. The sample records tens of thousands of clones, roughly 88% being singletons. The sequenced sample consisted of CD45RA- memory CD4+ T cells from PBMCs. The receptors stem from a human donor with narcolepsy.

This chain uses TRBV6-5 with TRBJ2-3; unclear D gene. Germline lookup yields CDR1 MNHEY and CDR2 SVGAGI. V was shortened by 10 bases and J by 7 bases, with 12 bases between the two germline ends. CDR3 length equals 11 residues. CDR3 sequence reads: CATRLGNTQYF. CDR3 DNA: TGTGCCACCCGGCTTGGGAATACGCAGTATTTT.

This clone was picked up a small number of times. CDR3 bases: TGCGCCAGCAGCCAGCTGGGACAGGGGGGAGAAAAGCAGTACTTC. Translation gives CASSQLGQGGEKQYF. This chain links TRBV4-3 with TRBJ2-7; 11 bases agree with TRBD1. Trimming cost V 3 bases and J 8 bases; bases outside gene matches: 9. This CDR3 is built from 15 residues. Germline-derived CDR1 and CDR2 are LGHNA and YSLEER.

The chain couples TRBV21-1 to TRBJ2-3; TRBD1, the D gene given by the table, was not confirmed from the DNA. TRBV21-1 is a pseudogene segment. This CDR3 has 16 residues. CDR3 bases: TGTGCCAGCAGCAAAGTTGGGACAGGGGTTTTAGATACGCAGTATTTT. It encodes CASSKVGTGVLDTQYF.

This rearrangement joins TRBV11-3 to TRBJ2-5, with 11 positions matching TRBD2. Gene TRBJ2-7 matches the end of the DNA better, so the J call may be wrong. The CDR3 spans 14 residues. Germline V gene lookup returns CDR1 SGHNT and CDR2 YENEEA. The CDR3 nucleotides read TGTGCCAGCAGCGTTAGCGGGGGGGCCTACGAGCAGTACTTC. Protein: CASSVSGGAYEQYF.

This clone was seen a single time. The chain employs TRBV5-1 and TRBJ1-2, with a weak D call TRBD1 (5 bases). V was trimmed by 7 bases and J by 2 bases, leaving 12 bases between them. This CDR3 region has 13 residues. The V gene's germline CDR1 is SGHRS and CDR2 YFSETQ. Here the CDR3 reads CASGPGGNYGYTF. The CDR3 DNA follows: TGCGCCAGCGGACCGGGGGGAAACTATGGCTACACCTTC.

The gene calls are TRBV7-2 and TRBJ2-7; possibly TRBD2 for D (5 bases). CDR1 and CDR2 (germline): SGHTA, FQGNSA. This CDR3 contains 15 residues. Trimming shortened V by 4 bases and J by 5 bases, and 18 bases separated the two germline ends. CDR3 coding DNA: TGTGCCAGCAGCTCCCGGGGAACTAGTAGCCACGAGCAGTACTTC. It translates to CASSSRGTSSHEQYF.

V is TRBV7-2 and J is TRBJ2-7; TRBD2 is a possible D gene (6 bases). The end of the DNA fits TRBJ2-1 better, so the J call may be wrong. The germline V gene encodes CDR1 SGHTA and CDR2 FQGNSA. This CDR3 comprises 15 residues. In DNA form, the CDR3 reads TGTGCCAGCAGATCCCCGGTGACCGCTAGCGCTAAGCAGTTCTTC. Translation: CASRSPVTASAKQFF.

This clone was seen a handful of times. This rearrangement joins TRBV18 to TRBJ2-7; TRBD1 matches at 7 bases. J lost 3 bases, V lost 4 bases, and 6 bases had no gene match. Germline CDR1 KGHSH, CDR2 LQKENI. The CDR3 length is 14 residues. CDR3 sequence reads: CASSRDSSYYEQYF. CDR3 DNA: TGTGCCAGCTCACGGGACAGTTCGTACTACGAGCAGTACTTC.

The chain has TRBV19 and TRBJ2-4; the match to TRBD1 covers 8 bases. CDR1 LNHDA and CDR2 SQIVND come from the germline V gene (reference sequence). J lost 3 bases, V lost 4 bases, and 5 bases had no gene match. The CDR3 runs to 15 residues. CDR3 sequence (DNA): TGTGCCAGTAGTACACAGGGGGGAGGCAAAAACATTCAGTACTTC. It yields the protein CASSTQGGGKNIQYF.

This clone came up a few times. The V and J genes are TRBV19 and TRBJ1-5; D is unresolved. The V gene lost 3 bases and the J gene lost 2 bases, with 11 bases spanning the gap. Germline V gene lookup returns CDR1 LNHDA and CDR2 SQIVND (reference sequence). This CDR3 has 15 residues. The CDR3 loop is CASSIYPQRNQPQHF. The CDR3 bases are TGTGCCAGTAGTATTTATCCCCAGCGCAATCAGCCCCAGCATTTT.

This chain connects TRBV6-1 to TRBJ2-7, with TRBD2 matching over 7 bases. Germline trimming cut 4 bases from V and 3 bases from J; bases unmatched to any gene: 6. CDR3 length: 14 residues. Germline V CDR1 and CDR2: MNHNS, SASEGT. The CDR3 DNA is TGTGCCAGCAGTGTGGGACTAAATGTCTACGAGCAGTACTTC. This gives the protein CASSVGLNVYEQYF.

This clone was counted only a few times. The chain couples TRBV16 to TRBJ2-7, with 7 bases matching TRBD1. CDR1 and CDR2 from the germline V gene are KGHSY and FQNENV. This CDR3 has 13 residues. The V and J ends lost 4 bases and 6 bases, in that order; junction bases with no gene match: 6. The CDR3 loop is CASSLDRAGEQYF. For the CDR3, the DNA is TGTGCCAGCAGCCTAGACAGGGCGGGCGAGCAGTACTTC.

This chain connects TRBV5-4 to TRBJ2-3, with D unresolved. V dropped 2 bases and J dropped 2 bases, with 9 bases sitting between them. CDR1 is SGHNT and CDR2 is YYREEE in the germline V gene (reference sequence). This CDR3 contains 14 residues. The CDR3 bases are TGTGCCAGCAGCTTACCAGCTACCACAGATACGCAGTATTTT. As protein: CASSLPATTDTQYF.

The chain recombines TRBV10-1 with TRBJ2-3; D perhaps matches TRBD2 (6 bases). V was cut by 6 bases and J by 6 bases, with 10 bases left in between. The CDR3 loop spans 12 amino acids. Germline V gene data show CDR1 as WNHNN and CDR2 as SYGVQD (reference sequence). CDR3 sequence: CASRGAGDTQYF. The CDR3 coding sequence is TGCGCCAGCAGAGGTGCGGGGGATACGCAGTATTTT.

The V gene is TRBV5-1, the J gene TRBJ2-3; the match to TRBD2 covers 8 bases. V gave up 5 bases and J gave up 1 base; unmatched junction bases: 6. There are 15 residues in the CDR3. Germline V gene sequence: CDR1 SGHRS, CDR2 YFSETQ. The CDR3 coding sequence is TGCGCCAGCAGTCCCGGGGGGGCGGGCACAGATACGCAGTATTTT. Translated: CASSPGGAGTDTQYF.

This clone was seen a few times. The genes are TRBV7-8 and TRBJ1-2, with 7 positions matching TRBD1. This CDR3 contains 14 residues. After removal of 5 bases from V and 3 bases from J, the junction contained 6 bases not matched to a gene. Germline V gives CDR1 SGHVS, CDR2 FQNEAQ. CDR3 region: CASSPSTGDYGYTF. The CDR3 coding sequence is TGTGCCAGCAGCCCCTCTACAGGGGACTATGGCTACACCTTC.

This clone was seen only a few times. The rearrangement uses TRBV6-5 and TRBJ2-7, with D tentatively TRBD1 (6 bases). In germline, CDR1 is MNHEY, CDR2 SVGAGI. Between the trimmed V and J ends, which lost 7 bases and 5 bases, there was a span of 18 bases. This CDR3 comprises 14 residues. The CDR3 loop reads CASKLQGEVHEQYF. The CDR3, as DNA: TGTGCCAGCAAGTTACAGGGTGAGGTCCACGAGCAGTACTTC.

The CDR3 region is CASGGMGLSRTDTQYF. The CDR3 DNA follows: TGTGCCAGCGGAGGAATGGGGCTTTCTCGCACAGATACGCAGTATTTT. V usage is TRBV9 and J usage is TRBJ2-3, with D possibly being TRBD1 or TRBD2 (5 bases each). The germline CDR1 and CDR2 sequences are SGDLS and YYNGEE. V lost 7 bases, J lost 1 base, and 19 bases lay in between. This CDR3 is built from 16 residues.

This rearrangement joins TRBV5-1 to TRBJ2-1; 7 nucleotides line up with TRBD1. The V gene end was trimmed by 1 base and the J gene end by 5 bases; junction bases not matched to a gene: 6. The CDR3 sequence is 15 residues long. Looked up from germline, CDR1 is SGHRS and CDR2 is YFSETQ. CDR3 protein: CASSLLGQDHNEQFF. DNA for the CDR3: TGCGCCAGCAGCTTGCTAGGACAGGACCACAATGAGCAGTTCTTC.

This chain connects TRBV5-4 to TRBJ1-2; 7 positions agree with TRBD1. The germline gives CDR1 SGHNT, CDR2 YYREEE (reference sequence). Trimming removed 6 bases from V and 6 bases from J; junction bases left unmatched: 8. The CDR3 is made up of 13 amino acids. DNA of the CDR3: TGTGCCAGCACGGAAAAGGGGGCGGATGGCTACACCTTC. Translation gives CASTEKGADGYTF.

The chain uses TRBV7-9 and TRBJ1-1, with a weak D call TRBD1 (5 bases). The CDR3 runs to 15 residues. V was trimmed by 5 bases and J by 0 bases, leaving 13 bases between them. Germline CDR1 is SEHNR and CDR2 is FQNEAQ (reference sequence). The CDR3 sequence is CASSAVGGLNTEAFF. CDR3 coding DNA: TGTGCCAGCAGCGCCGTGGGGGGTTTGAACACTGAAGCTTTCTTT.

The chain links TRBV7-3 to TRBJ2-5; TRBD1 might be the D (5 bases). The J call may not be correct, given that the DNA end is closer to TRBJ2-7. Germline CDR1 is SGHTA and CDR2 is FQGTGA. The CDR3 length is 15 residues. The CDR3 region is CASSSQGGSRYEQYF. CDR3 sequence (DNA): TGTGCCAGCAGCTCGCAGGGCGGATCCCGCTACGAGCAGTACTTC.

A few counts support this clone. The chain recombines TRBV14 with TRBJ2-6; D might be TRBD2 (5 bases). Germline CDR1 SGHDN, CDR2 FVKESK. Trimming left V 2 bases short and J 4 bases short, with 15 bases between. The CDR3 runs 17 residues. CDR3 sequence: CASSQLGGGRGANVLTF. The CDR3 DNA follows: TGTGCCAGCAGCCAACTTGGAGGTGGGAGAGGGGCCAACGTCCTGACTTTC.

The CDR3 nucleotides read TGTGCCAGCAGGAGACCCGCAGGGGGTTACGAGCAGTACTTC. Protein: CASRRPAGGYEQYF. The chain is built from TRBV11-2 and TRBJ2-7; 7 nucleotides align to TRBD1. The CDR3 totals 14 residues. Losses at the gene ends were 6 bases for V and 4 bases for J; bases not matched to a gene: 9. Germline V gene data show CDR1 as SGHAT and CDR2 as FQNNGV.

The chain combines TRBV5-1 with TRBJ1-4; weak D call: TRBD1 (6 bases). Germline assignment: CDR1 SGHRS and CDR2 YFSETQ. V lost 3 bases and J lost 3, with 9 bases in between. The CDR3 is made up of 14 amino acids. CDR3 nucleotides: TGCGCCAGCAGCTCTGGACAGCCTAATGAAAAACTGTTTTTT. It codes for CASSSGQPNEKLFF.

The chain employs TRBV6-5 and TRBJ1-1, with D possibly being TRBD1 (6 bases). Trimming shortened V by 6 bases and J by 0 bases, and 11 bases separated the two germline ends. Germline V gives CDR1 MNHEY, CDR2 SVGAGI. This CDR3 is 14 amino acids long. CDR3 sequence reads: CASREGQLNTEAFF. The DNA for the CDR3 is TGTGCCAGCAGAGAAGGACAGCTGAACACTGAAGCTTTCTTT.

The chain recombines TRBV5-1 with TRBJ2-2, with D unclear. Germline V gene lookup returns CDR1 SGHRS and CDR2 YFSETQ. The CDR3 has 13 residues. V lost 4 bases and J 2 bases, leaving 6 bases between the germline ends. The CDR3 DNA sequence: TGCGCCAGCAGCCTCGCTAACACCGGGGAGCTGTTTTTT. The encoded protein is CASSLANTGELFF.

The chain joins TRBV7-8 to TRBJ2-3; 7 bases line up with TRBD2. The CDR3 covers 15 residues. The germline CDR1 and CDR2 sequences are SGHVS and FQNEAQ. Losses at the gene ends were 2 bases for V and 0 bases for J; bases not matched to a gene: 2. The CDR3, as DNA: TGTGCCAGCAGCTTATTGCGGGGGAGCACAGATACGCAGTATTTT. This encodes CASSLLRGSTDTQYF.

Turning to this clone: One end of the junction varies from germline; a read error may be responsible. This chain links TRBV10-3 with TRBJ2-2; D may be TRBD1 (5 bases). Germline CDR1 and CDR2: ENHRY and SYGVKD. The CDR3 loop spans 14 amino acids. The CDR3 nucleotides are TGTGCCCTCAGGGTACACGGCGGCACCGGGGAGCTGTTTTTT. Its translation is CALRVHGGTGELFF.